This is a list of T cell receptor beta chains from one sample in a study of blood T cell repertoires in COVID-19. Assay: immunoSEQ multiplex PCR; the TCRdb copy retains only in-frame clones and omits some. The table shows 200,000 to 250,000 clones, with about 76% occurring only once. What was sequenced was PBMCs or T cells enriched from blood (not recorded which). The receptor source for this set is a woman in her forties or fifties with acute COVID-19. Each CDR3 is given with its conserved first and last residue. The order of the fields is V gene, J gene, D gene, clone size, CDR3 protein, CDR3 DNA. A D gene is named only where the DNA matches it firmly. Size tells how often a clone was seen (once, few, many) or the class of an expanded clone, and some rows leave it out.

V: TRBV2
J: TRBJ2-2
D: TRBD1
size: -
CDR3: CASSEQTGRAGELFF
DNA: TGTGCCAGCAGTGAGCAGACAGGGCGAGCCGGAGAGCTGTTTTTT

V: TRBV5-6
J: TRBJ1-1
D: -
size: few
CDR3: CASSPGLGTEAFF
DNA: TGTGCCAGCAGCCCCGGACTGGGCACTGAAGCTTTCTTT

V: TRBV28
J: TRBJ1-3
D: TRBD1
size: -
CDR3: CASRRQGTGNTIYF
DNA: TGTGCCAGCAGGCGACAGGGAACTGGAAACACCATATATTTT

V: TRBV6-5
J: TRBJ2-7
D: TRBD2
size: -
CDR3: CASRGGREQYF
DNA: TGTGCCAGCAGGGGAGGGAGGGAGCAGTACTTC

V: TRBV12-3/TRBV12-4
J: TRBJ2-7
D: -
size: -
CDR3: CASQRGFTEQYF
DNA: TGTGCCAGCCAAAGGGGGTTCACAGAGCAGTACTTC

V: TRBV7-2
J: TRBJ2-5
D: TRBD1
size: -
CDR3: CASRRGGGETQYF
DNA: TGTGCCAGCCGGCGAGGGGGCGGGGAGACCCAGTACTTC

V: TRBV29-1
J: TRBJ2-4
D: -
size: once
CDR3: CSVESGPKNIQYF
DNA: TGCAGCGTTGAATCTGGCCCCAAAAACATTCAGTACTTC

V: TRBV4-2
J: TRBJ2-1
D: -
size: -
CDR3: CASSHPGYYSYNEQFF
DNA: TGTGCCAGCAGCCACCCCGGGTACTACTCCTACAATGAGCAGTTCTTC

V: TRBV7-2
J: TRBJ2-1
D: TRBD2
size: few
CDR3: CASSLTRTSGTRSEQFF
DNA: TGTGCCAGCAGCCTCACCCGGACTAGCGGGACCAGGAGTGAGCAGTTCTTC

V: TRBV24-1
J: TRBJ2-3
D: -
size: -
CDR3: CATSDWGERTDTQYF
DNA: TGTGCCACCAGTGATTGGGGGGAACGCACAGATACGCAGTATTTT

V: TRBV11-2
J: TRBJ2-5
D: -
size: -
CDR3: CASSLVLGSRVETQYF
DNA: TGTGCCAGCAGCTTAGTATTGGGATCGAGGGTGGAGACCCAGTACTTC

V: TRBV4-1
J: TRBJ1-3
D: -
size: once
CDR3: CASSQGGSGLGNTIYF
DNA: TGCGCCAGCAGCCAAGGGGGTTCAGGGCTTGGAAACACCATATATTTT

V: TRBV10-3
J: TRBJ1-6
D: -
size: few
CDR3: CAIRESGTGSSPLHF
DNA: TGTGCCATCAGAGAGTCTGGCACAGGAAGTTCACCCCTCCACTTT

V: TRBV19
J: TRBJ1-5
D: -
size: -
CDR3: CASSIAGYSNQPQHF
DNA: TGTGCCAGTAGTATAGCAGGGTACAGCAATCAGCCCCAGCATTTT

V: TRBV2
J: TRBJ1-2
D: -
size: -
CDR3: CASSLDGNYGYTF
DNA: TGTGCCAGCAGCCTAGATGGTAACTATGGCTACACCTTC

V: TRBV7-2
J: TRBJ1-1
D: TRBD1
size: few
CDR3: CASSLGTGVRNTEAFF
DNA: TGTGCCAGCAGCTTAGGCACAGGGGTACGGAACACTGAAGCTTTCTTT

V: TRBV7-2
J: TRBJ1-2
D: -
size: -
CDR3: CASSPERGGYTF
DNA: TGTGCCAGCAGCCCCGAGCGGGGAGGCTACACCTTC

V: TRBV7-2
J: TRBJ2-3
D: TRBD1
size: -
CDR3: CASSGQGYDTQYF
DNA: TGTGCCAGTTCGGGACAGGGCTACGATACGCAGTATTTT

V: TRBV7-2
J: TRBJ2-7
D: TRBD1
size: few
CDR3: CASSLVPGGGNEQYF
DNA: TGTGCCAGCAGCTTAGTCCCAGGGGGTGGGAACGAGCAGTACTTC

V: TRBV15
J: TRBJ2-3
D: TRBD2
size: -
CDR3: CATSRITSGSADTQYF
DNA: TGTGCCACCAGCAGAATTACTAGCGGGAGTGCAGATACGCAGTATTTT

V: TRBV7-2
J: TRBJ1-3
D: -
size: -
CDR3: CASSPFQTGSGNTIYF
DNA: TGTGCCAGCAGTCCTTTTCAGACGGGGTCAGGAAACACCATATATTTT

V: TRBV29-1
J: TRBJ1-1
D: -
size: -
CDR3: CSVLEGPGEAFF
DNA: TGCAGCGTTCTTGAGGGTCCCGGGGAAGCTTTCTTT

V: TRBV30
J: TRBJ1-6
D: -
size: -
CDR3: CAWTKRLLNSPLHF
DNA: TGTGCCTGGACCAAGCGCCTCCTAAATTCACCCCTCCACTTT

V: TRBV14
J: TRBJ1-4
D: -
size: few
CDR3: CASSQDWGDEKLFF
DNA: TGTGCCAGCAGCCAAGATTGGGGGGACGAAAAACTGTTTTTT

V: TRBV6-2/TRBV6-3
J: TRBJ2-7
D: TRBD1
size: -
CDR3: CASSPGQVSYEQYF
DNA: TGTGCCAGCAGCCCCGGACAGGTCTCCTACGAGCAGTACTTC

V: TRBV19
J: TRBJ2-2
D: TRBD1
size: few
CDR3: CASSNRQGFRELFF
DNA: TGTGCCAGTAGTAACAGACAGGGGTTCAGGGAGCTGTTTTTT

V: TRBV5-1
J: TRBJ2-1
D: TRBD2
size: -
CDR3: CASSSASGSNEQFF
DNA: TGCGCCAGCAGTTCGGCTAGCGGTTCGAATGAGCAGTTCTTC

V: TRBV18
J: TRBJ2-7
D: TRBD1
size: -
CDR3: CASSLTGGRSYEQYF
DNA: TGTGCCAGCTCACTAACAGGGGGAAGGTCCTACGAGCAGTACTTC

V: TRBV27
J: TRBJ1-1
D: TRBD1
size: few
CDR3: CASSTTGIAVF
DNA: TGTGCCAGCAGTACGACAGGGATTGCGGTCTTT

V: TRBV18
J: TRBJ1-4
D: -
size: -
CDR3: CASSNERAVKTNEKLFF
DNA: TGTGCCAGCTCAAATGAGAGGGCGGTTAAAACTAATGAAAAACTGTTTTTT

V: TRBV7-9
J: TRBJ1-2
D: -
size: -
CDR3: CASSSLRGYTF
DNA: TGTGCCAGCAGCTCCCTGCGTGGCTACACCTTC

V: TRBV4-1
J: TRBJ1-4
D: -
size: -
CDR3: CASSDFSNEKLFF
DNA: TGCGCCAGTTCGGACTTCAGTAATGAAAAACTGTTTTTT

V: TRBV6-2/TRBV6-3
J: TRBJ2-7
D: -
size: -
CDR3: CASSYIDSDYEQYF
DNA: TGTGCCAGCAGTTACATTGACAGCGACTACGAGCAGTACTTC

V: TRBV2
J: TRBJ2-5
D: -
size: -
CDR3: CASNIGRAGAQETQYF
DNA: TGTGCCAGCAATATAGGTCGGGCAGGGGCCCAAGAGACCCAGTACTTC

V: TRBV10-3
J: TRBJ2-1
D: TRBD2
size: -
CDR3: CASSAGGSYNEQFF
DNA: TGTGCCAGCTCAGCGGGAGGGTCCTACAATGAGCAGTTCTTC

V: TRBV7-8
J: TRBJ1-5
D: -
size: -
CDR3: CASSKARVDQPQHF
DNA: TGTGCCAGCAGCAAAGCCAGGGTTGATCAGCCCCAGCATTTT

V: TRBV27
J: TRBJ2-7
D: -
size: -
CDR3: CASSSTQGGAREQYF
DNA: TGTGCCAGCAGTTCTACCCAGGGTGGCGCGCGGGAGCAGTACTTC

V: TRBV21-1
J: TRBJ2-7
D: -
size: -
CDR3: CASSKLPSVYEQYF
DNA: TGTGCCAGCAGCAAATTGCCTAGCGTATACGAGCAGTACTTC

V: TRBV11-3
J: TRBJ1-4
D: -
size: few
CDR3: CASSLGGPGHANEKLFF
DNA: TGTGCCAGCAGCTTAGGGGGTCCTGGACATGCTAATGAAAAACTGTTTTTT

V: TRBV20-1
J: TRBJ1-1
D: -
size: once
CDR3: CSALRRTEAFF
DNA: TGCAGTGCCCTTAGGAGGACTGAAGCTTTCTTT